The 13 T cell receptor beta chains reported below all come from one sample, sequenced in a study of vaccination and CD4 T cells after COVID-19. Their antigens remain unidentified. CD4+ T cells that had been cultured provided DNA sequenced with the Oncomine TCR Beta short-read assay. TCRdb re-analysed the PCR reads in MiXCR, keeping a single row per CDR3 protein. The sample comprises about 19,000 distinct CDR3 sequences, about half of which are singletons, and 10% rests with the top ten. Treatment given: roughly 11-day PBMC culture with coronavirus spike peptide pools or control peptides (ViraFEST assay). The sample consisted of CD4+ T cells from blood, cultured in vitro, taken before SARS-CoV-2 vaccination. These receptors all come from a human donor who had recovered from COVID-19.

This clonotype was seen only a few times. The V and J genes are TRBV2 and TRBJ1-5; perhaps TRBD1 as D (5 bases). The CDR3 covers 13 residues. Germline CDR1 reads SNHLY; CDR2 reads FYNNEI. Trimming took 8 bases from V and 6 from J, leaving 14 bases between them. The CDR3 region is CASGTGRGQPQHF. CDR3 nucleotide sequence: TGTGCCAGCGGTACAGGTAGAGGTCAGCCCCAGCATTTT.

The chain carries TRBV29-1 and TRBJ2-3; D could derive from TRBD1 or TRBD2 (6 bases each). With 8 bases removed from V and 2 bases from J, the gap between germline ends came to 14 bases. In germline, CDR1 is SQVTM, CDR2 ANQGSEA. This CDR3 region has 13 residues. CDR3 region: CSLSGAVTDTQYF. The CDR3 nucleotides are TGCAGCCTCTCGGGGGCGGTCACAGATACGCAGTATTTT.

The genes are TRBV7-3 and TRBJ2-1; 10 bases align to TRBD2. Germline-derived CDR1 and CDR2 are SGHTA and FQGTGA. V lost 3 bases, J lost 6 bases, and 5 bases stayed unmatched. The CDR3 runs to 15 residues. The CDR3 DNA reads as TGTGCCAGCAGCTTGCTAGCGGGAGAGGGCAATGAGCAGTTCTTC. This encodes CASSLLAGEGNEQFF.

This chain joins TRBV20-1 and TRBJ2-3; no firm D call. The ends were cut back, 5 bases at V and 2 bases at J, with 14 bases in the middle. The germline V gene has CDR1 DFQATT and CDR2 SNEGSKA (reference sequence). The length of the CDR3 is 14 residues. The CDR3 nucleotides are TGCAGTGCTTTAGGGAACGGAAACACAGATACGCAGTATTTT. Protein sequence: CSALGNGNTDTQYF.

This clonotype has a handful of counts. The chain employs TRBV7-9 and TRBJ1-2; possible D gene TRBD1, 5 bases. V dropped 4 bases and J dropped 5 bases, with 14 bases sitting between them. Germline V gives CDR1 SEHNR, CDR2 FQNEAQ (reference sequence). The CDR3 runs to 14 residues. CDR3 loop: CASSSDRDGYGYTF. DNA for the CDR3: TGTGCCAGCAGCTCGGACCGGGACGGATATGGCTACACCTTC. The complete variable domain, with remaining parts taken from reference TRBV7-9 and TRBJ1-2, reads DTGVSQNPRHKITKRGQNVTFRCDPISEHNRLYWYRQTLGQGPEFLTYFQNEAQLEKSRLLSDRFSAERPKGSFSTLEIQRTEQGDSAMYLCASSSDRDGYGYTFGSGTRLTVV.

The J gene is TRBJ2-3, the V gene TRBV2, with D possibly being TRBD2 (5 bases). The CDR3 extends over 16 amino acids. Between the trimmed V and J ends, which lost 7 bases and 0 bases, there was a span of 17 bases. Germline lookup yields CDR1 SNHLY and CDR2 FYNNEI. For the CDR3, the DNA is TGTGCCAGCACGGGGTCGCTTGGTTTGAGCACAGATACGCAGTATTTT. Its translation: CASTGSLGLSTDTQYF.

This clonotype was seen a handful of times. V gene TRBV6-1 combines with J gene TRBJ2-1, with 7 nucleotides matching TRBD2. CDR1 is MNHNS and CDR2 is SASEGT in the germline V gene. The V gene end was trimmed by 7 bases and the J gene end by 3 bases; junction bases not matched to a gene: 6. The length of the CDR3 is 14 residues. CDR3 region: CASTTGTNYNEQFF. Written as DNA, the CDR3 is TGTGCCAGCACCACCGGGACTAACTACAATGAGCAGTTCTTC.

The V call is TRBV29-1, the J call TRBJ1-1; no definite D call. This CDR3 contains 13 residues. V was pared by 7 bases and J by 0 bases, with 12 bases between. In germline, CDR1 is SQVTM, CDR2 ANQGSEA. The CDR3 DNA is TGCAGCGCGTCGCCAACTATGAACACTGAAGCTTTCTTT. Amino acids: CSASPTMNTEAFF.

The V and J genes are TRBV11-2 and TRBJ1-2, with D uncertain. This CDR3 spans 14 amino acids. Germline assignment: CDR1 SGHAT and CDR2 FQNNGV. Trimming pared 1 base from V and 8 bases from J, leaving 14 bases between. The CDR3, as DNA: TGTGCCAGCAGCTTAGCTTTCAGGAGAGGGGGCTACACCTTC. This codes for CASSLAFRRGGYTF.

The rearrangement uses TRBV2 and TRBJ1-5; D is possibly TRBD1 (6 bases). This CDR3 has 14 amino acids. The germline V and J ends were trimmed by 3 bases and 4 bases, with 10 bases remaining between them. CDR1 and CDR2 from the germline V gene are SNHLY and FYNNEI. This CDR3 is CASSEITGNQPQHF. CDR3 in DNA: TGTGCCAGCAGTGAGATCACAGGGAATCAGCCCCAGCATTTT.

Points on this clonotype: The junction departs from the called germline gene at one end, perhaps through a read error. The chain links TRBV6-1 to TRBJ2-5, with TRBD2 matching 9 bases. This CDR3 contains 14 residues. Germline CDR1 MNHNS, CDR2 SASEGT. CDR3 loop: CPSSPVLAGKTQYF. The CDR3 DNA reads TGTCCCAGCAGTCCGGTGCTAGCGGGAAAGACCCAGTACTTC.

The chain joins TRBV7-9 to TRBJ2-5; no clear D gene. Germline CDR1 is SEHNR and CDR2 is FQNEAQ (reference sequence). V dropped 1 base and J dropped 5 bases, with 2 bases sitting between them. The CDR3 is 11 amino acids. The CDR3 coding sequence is TGTGCCAGCAGCTTAGACGAGACCCAGTACTTC. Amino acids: CASSLDETQYF.

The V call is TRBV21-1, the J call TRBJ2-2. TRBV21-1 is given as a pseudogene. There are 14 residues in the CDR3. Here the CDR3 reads CARRLGWYTGELFF. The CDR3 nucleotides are TGTGCCAGGAGGTTAGGTTGGTACACCGGGGAGCTGTTTTTT.